This TCR beta chain was recorded in a study of tumor-infiltrating lymphocytes in primary liver carcinoma. As for the study in general: Surgeons treated the primary liver carcinoma of the patients by surgical resection. These patients were men and women whose ages were 30 to 69 years.

Study-level points and caveats: Tumor-adjacent and tumor-blood pairs displayed less overlap than did pairs of tumor regions.

Unsorted whole blood served as the source of blood RNA, and germline DNA was extracted as well. Among the patients, all had chronic HBV infection and none had been treated. Worth noting for this clonotype: The antigen is undetermined.

TCR beta cDNA came from about 500 ng total RNA, primed with a constant-region primer. Generation of the TCR beta libraries relied on three nested multiplex PCR rounds using slightly modified ARM-PCR. The opening two PCR rounds, about 10 cycles each, paired TRBV1-TRBV30 forward primers with a C-beta reverse primer. Each CDR3 protein gets one entry after TCRdb re-called the multiplex PCR reads with MiXCR. Of roughly 330,000 distinct CDR3 sequences in the sample, less than 75% are singletons; the top ten hold about 6.5%. V was cut by 4 bases and J by 2 bases, with 12 bases left in between. Germline V lookup: CDR1 SQVTM, CDR2 ANQGSEA. CDR3 size: 14 residues.

Material for sequencing was peripheral blood. This sequence was found in a man aged 40-49 years with primary liver carcinoma and hepatitis B virus infection. The chain recombines TRBV29-1 with TRBJ1-3; D is unresolved. CDR3 bases: TGCAGCGTTGGAGATCAGAACCCTGGAAACACCATATATTTT. Translated, it gives CSVGDQNPGNTIYF.